This TCR beta chain was captured in a study of T cells in tuberculosis. Study-wide background: The T cells targeted glucose monomycolate, a mycobacterial lipid, via CD1B.

TCR-alpha and TCR-beta chains were sequenced unpaired. Generated by immunoSEQ multiplex PCR, the TCRdb table keeps only in-frame clones and is missing some. The table lists more than 45,000 clones, approximately 88% of them singletons, with around a fifth in the top ten. Germline V gene data show CDR1 as MGHRA and CDR2 as YSYEKL. CDR3 length equals 15 residues. Trimming removed 4 bases from V and 8 bases from J, with 18 bases in between. Cells were sorted from thawed PBMC rested overnight and stained with GMM-loaded CD1B tetramer, viability dye and anti-CD3. CD1B tetramers were loaded with Rhodococcus equi-derived C32 glucose monomycolate. CD14-expressing monocytes were removed from PBMC before cryopreservation and sorting.

The J gene is TRBJ2-1, the V gene TRBV4-1; D may be TRBD2 (6 bases). The sample was CD1b-GMM tetramer-negative cells sorted from PBMCs. This clonotype was sampled from an adult woman with latent tuberculosis. In nucleotides, the CDR3 is TGCGCCAGCAGCCTTAAACTAGCATCCGCATATGAGCAGTTCTTC. Protein: CASSLKLASAYEQFF.